The clone carrying this T cell receptor (beta chain) was recorded only once. Antigen specificity is unknown. The sample is drawn from a study of metastatic and nonmetastatic thyroid tumors. Study context: Thyroid patients, malignant and benign, had repertoires compared across blood and tumor or nodule tissue. Study-wide results and caveats: In both blood and tumor samples, TCR beta diversity was reported significantly higher for malignant than benign nodules.

Germline V lookup: CDR1 SGHTA, CDR2 FQGNSA. The CDR3 consists of 14 residues. V shed 5 bases and J 6 bases; nucleotides not matched to a gene: 6. The entire patient cohort was treatment-naive prior to thyroid surgery. In the authors' methods: For papillary thyroid cancer, a distant-metastasis classifier was constructed from CDR3 differences observed across clinicopathological groups. TCRdb re-called the PCR reads with MiXCR. The V and J calls come from TCRdb's annotation, not from the publication. The sample holds about 9,100 clones, under 25% seen once. Sequenced input: adjacent normal tissue. The TCR sequence derives from a female donor with papillary thyroid cancer or a benign thyroid nodule (not recorded which). Some clones in this sample may be carry-over from other donors' samples. The chain combines TRBV7-2 with TRBJ2-2; 7 nucleotides align to TRBD2. The CDR3 DNA reads TGTGCCAGCAGCGGGGGACTAAGCCCCGGGGAGCTGTTTTTT. It codes for CASSGGLSPGELFF.